Shown below are 18 T cell receptor beta chains from a single sample sequenced in a study of T-cell memory formation after mild COVID-19. TCRdb reprocessed the 5' RACE reads with MiXCR, giving one entry per CDR3 protein. The table lists around 510,000 distinct CDR3 sequences, less than 25% of them singletons. Sequences were obtained from PBMCs or a T cell subset sorted from them (not recorded which). The receptors were sampled from an adult woman who had mild COVID-19 (a few samples of this study predate the infection). Cell type and time point are not known.

The chain recombines TRBV5-1 with TRBJ2-1; D uncertain. The CDR3 totals 16 residues. V lost 0 bases to trimming and J lost 7 bases, with 17 bases between them. Looked up from germline, CDR1 is SGHRS and CDR2 is YFSETQ. The CDR3 is CASSLAAPPVSNEQFF. The CDR3, as DNA: TGCGCCAGCAGCTTGGCCGCTCCCCCGGTTTCGAATGAGCAGTTCTTC.

The sample holds one count of this clonotype. V and J are TRBV5-6 and TRBJ1-1; D perhaps matches TRBD1 (5 bases). Trimming stripped 4 bases from V and 0 bases from J, with 13 bases between. CDR1 and CDR2 (germline): SGHDT, YYEEEE. The CDR3 extends over 15 amino acids. CDR3 sequence (DNA): TGTGCCAGCAGCCCAGGGAGGTTCATGAACACTGAAGCTTTCTTT. Encoded protein: CASSPGRFMNTEAFF. The whole variable domain, remainder taken from reference TRBV5-6 and TRBJ1-1, is DAGVTQSPTHLIKTRGQQVTLRCSPKSGHDTVSWYQQALGQGPQFIFQYYEEEERQRGNFPDRFSGHQFPNYSSELNVNALLLGDSALYLCASSPGRFMNTEAFFGQGTRLTVV.

The V gene is TRBV6-1, the J gene TRBJ1-2; 11 bases are a match to TRBD1. This CDR3 is 12 amino acids long. Germline CDR1 is MNHNS and CDR2 is SASEGT. Trimming removed 10 bases from V and 7 bases from J; junction bases left unmatched: 5. In DNA form, the CDR3 reads TGTGCCACTTCGGACAGGGGGCTTGGCTACACCTTC. Its translation is CATSDRGLGYTF.

In this sample, this clonotype turned up a few times. The chain carries TRBV7-2 and TRBJ2-3, with 7 bases that match TRBD1. The germline V gene encodes CDR1 SGHTA and CDR2 FQGNSA. The J segment lost 4 bases and the V segment lost 5 bases, leaving 12 bases of the junction unmatched. The CDR3 has 16 residues. DNA for the CDR3: TGTGCCAGCAGCCCCCTCACTAGGGGGCGCGCAGATACGCAGTATTTT. Its protein is CASSPLTRGRADTQYF.

The V gene is TRBV4-2, the J gene TRBJ2-1, with TRBD2 matching over 7 bases. The length of the CDR3 is 15 residues. In germline, CDR1 is LGHNA, CDR2 YNFKEQ. The V and J ends lost 4 bases and 1 base, in that order; junction bases with no gene match: 4. The CDR3 DNA reads TGTGCCAGCAGCCCCGCGGGGGAATCCTACAATGAGCAGTTCTTC. As protein: CASSPAGESYNEQFF.

In this sample, this clonotype turned up a few times. CDR3: CASRQSFSRGYEQYF. The DNA for the CDR3 is TGTGCCAGCAGACAATCCTTCTCCCGGGGATACGAGCAGTACTTC. J is TRBJ2-7 and V is TRBV6-2 or TRBV6-3, with D possibly being TRBD2 (5 bases). Trimming stripped 6 bases from V and 4 bases from J, with 19 bases between. The CDR3 runs to 15 residues. Germline assignment: CDR1 MNHEY and CDR2 SVGEGT.

This clonotype was picked up one time. The chain uses TRBV24-1 and TRBJ1-3; no clear D gene. Germline CDR1 reads KGHDR; CDR2 reads SFDVKD. This CDR3 has 14 residues. V lost 4 bases to trimming and J lost 4 bases, with 10 bases between them. The CDR3, as DNA: TGTGCCACCAGTGACCCCGCTCAGGGAAACACCATATATTTT. Amino acid sequence: CATSDPAQGNTIYF.

This clonotype showed up just a few times. This chain connects TRBV24-1 to TRBJ2-2; TRBD1 might be the D (7 bases). With 1 base removed from V and 5 bases from J, the gap between germline ends came to 16 bases. This CDR3 has 17 residues. Germline CDR1 is KGHDR and CDR2 is SFDVKD. The CDR3 loop is CATSDFFAGGGTGELFF. CDR3 nucleotide sequence: TGTGCCACCAGTGATTTCTTCGCAGGGGGAGGAACCGGGGAGCTGTTTTTT.

The chain is built from TRBV29-1 and TRBJ1-1; TRBD1 aligns across 7 bases. Germline trimming cut 6 bases from V and 0 bases from J; bases unmatched to any gene: 4. The CDR3 is made up of 13 amino acids. The germline V gene has CDR1 SQVTM and CDR2 ANQGSEA. The CDR3 reads CSVNRGMNTEAFF. The CDR3 DNA reads TGCAGCGTGAACAGGGGCATGAACACTGAAGCTTTCTTT.

This clonotype was detected only a few times. The chain employs TRBV5-5 and TRBJ1-5; perhaps TRBD1 as D (6 bases). V was pared by 3 bases and J by 0 bases, with 10 bases between. Germline loops: CDR1 SGHKS, CDR2 YYEKEE (reference sequence). The CDR3 runs 15 residues. CDR3 DNA: TGTGCCAGCAGCTCGACAGGAAATAGCAATCAGCCCCAGCATTTT. Residues: CASSSTGNSNQPQHF.

This clonotype was detected a few times. The chain carries TRBV20-1 and TRBJ2-1, with 7 nucleotides matching TRBD2. The CDR3 length is 13 residues. From germline, CDR1 is DFQATT and CDR2 SNEGSKA (reference sequence). Trimming at V came to 4 bases and at J to 3 bases, leaving 3 bases not matched to a gene. CDR3 in DNA: TGCAGTGCTAAGCGGGATAGCTACAATGAGCAGTTCTTC. It is translated as CSAKRDSYNEQFF.

This clonotype was detected a few times. The genes are TRBV2 and TRBJ2-1, with TRBD2 matching 8 bases. The CDR3 extends over 15 amino acids. The J segment lost 4 bases and the V segment lost 8 bases, leaving 10 bases of the junction unmatched. Germline V gene lookup returns CDR1 SNHLY and CDR2 FYNNEI. This CDR3 reads CASRPGTRPYNEQFF. CDR3 in DNA: TGTGCCAGCCGCCCCGGGACTAGACCTTACAATGAGCAGTTCTTC.

V usage is TRBV3-1 and J usage is TRBJ2-1; D is perhaps TRBD2 (5 bases). Trimming stripped 6 bases from V and 4 bases from J, with 16 bases between. Germline CDR1 is LGHDT and CDR2 is YNNKEL (reference sequence). This CDR3 comprises 15 residues. The CDR3 is CASRESGSRYNEQFF. DNA of the CDR3: TGTGCCAGCAGGGAGAGTGGGAGTCGTTACAATGAGCAGTTCTTC.

This rearrangement joins TRBV27 to TRBJ2-2; 10 bases agree with TRBD1. The J segment lost 6 bases and the V segment lost 5 bases, leaving 6 bases of the junction unmatched. CDR3 length: 15 residues. Germline lookup yields CDR1 MNHEY and CDR2 SMNVEV (reference sequence). The CDR3 nucleotides are TGTGCCAGCAGTCTCCGGGACAGGGGAGCCGGGGAGCTGTTTTTT. Encoded protein: CASSLRDRGAGELFF.

This clonotype was detected a few times. This chain joins TRBV6-6 and TRBJ2-7; D gene uncertain. The V end was cut by 8 bases, the J end by 0 bases, with 5 bases between. This CDR3 is built from 11 residues. CDR1 and CDR2 from the germline V gene are MNHNY and SVGAGI (reference sequence). The CDR3 nucleotides are TGTGCCAGCGAAGGCTCCTACGAGCAGTACTTC. This encodes CASEGSYEQYF.

In its sample, this clonotype was seen a few times. The rearrangement links TRBV4-3 to TRBJ2-4; 9 positions agree with TRBD2. Trimming removed 1 base from V and 10 bases from J; junction bases left unmatched: 8. CDR1 is LGHNA, CDR2 YSLEER, per germline. The length of the CDR3 is 15 residues. The CDR3 bases are TGCGCCAGCAGCCAAGCGTTAGCGGGGGTTGAAATTCAGTACTTC. Protein sequence: CASSQALAGVEIQYF.

The chain joins TRBV4-1 to TRBJ2-4; 8 bases fit TRBD1. Unmatched junction bases numbered 9, after V lost 2 bases and J lost 9 bases. The germline gives CDR1 MGHRA, CDR2 YSYEKL. The CDR3 consists of 15 residues. CDR3 residues: CASSQPGTGESIQYF. The DNA for the CDR3 is TGCGCCAGCAGCCAACCAGGGACAGGAGAAAGCATTCAGTACTTC.

This clonotype has a handful of counts. The chain carries TRBV30 and TRBJ2-7; perhaps D is TRBD1 or TRBD2 (5 bases each). V was cut by 8 bases and J by 6 bases, with 14 bases left in between. This CDR3 is built from 11 residues. Germline lookup yields CDR1 GTSNPN and CDR2 SVGIG (reference sequence). CDR3 loop: CAHGAMGEQYF. The CDR3 DNA reads TGTGCCCACGGGGCAATGGGCGAGCAGTACTTC. The complete variable domain, with remaining parts taken from reference TRBV30 and TRBJ2-7, reads SQTIHQWPATLVQPVGSPLSLECTVEGTSNPNLYWYRQAAGRGLQLLFYSVGIGQISSEVPQNLSASRPQDRQFILSSKKLLLSDSGFYLCAHGAMGEQYFGPGTRLTVT.